This TCR beta chain derives from a study of identical twins listed by TCRdb under 2016. Describing the broader study: TCR alpha and beta repertoires from monozygotic twins, unrelated adults of various ages and cord blood were deep-sequenced to test whether fetal clonotypes persist. To rule out contamination, replicate twin experiments were performed at different times with different library preparation protocols. The research as a whole found: Zero-insertion analyses could be partly confounded by invariant T cells such as MAIT and iNKT, although diverse VJ usage argued against such confounding for most clonotypes. Out-of-frame TCR alpha sequences shared between twins showed an excess of low generation-probability sequences compared with coincidental sharing between unrelated individuals. Abundant cord blood beta clonotypes had fewer insertions, young adult naive repertoires showed a similar but weaker trend, and memory repertoires showed no such trend. Because the same donors could not be followed over many years, the conclusions relied on cross-sectional statistical analysis. In monozygotic twins, recombination models systematically underestimated out-of-frame TCR alpha sharing, but the models matched the sharing seen between unrelated individuals. The excess sharing between twins in beta out-of-frame sequences was weaker because fewer shared sequences reduced the signal-to-noise ratio.

The library was made by 5' RACE. The sample was run on an Illumina HiSeq 2000. Template switching introduced a universal primer binding site; the final cDNA contained a unique molecular identifier, enabling accurate counting of TCR cDNA molecules. Specific primers in the conserved constant-segment region were used to synthesize first-strand cDNA for the TCR alpha and beta chains. To control for contamination, each cDNA library was double barcoded with a SMART-Mk sample barcode plus Illumina barcodes. TruSeq adapter sequences along with Illumina sample barcodes were introduced in two successive PCR steps. The TCR alpha and beta cDNA libraries were sequenced on the Illumina HiSeq platform using custom primers. Regarding the original processing steps: Raw reads were processed with MiGEC to extract unique molecular identifiers, and MiXCR was used to determine CDR3 positions. For each individual, recombination models were inferred using an EM algorithm with the repgenHMM and IGoR tools. Shared clonotype analysis was performed with the tcR package in R, normalizing sharing by the product of cloneset sizes. To study raw recombination free of thymic and clonal selection effects, out-of-frame nonproductive sequences were analyzed. TCRdb trimmed the raw reads at Q25, called clones with MiXCR and kept productive beta chains. Each entry merges the rows of one CDR3 protein and shows their most common DNA and genes. The V and J calls, along with clone size, are taken from TCRdb and not from the paper's own processing. This sample lists approximately 500,000 distinct CDR3 sequences; roughly a quarter were detected once. Together, the top ten hold 2.5% to 3.5% of the sample.

Every donor in the study was a healthy Caucasian. The twin cohort comprised three pairs of female monozygotic twins, all aged roughly 18 to 30 years. Positive isolation kits from Invitrogen were used to isolate the CD4+ and CD8+ T cell populations. The CDR1 and CDR2 encoded by the germline V gene (reference sequence) are DFQATT and SNEGSKA. Inclusive of the bounding cysteine and phenylalanine, the CDR3 is 11 residues long. Just CDR3 DNA is preserved here, 33 bases in frame from base 1. V loses 5 bases of germline sequence and J loses 5 bases, and the interval between the two ends is 8 bases. Of note for this clonotype: Its antigen has not been determined. No base quality information exists; no much larger clone differs at one position.

The same data also contributed to another study, on T cells expressing NK-cell markers. Reported in the second study: Fewer than ten donors provided sorted CD3+CD56+NKG2C+, CD3+CD56+NKG2C- and CD3+CD56-NKG2C+ T-cell subsets, whose TCR beta-chain repertoires were profiled. Among the eight sequenced donors, only one was HCMV-seronegative, while the other seven were HCMV-seropositive. To restrict sorting to alphabetaTCR-expressing T cells, an anti-gammadeltaTCR antibody was added in several experiments. For about 6 donors, the dominant CD3+CD56+NKG2C+ clonotypes were among the top 10 CD8+ clonotypes and accounted for roughly 1.0-7.5% of CD8+ T cells. Those dominant clonotypes were again the most abundant among CD3+CD56-NKG2C+ cells in a handful of donors, at about 25-60.1%. Whether the expanded NKG2C-expressing T cell clones were specific for HCMV antigens remained unclear. The eight sequenced donors were randomly selected healthy volunteers, three men and five women. HCMV-specific IgG was detected in serum with a commercial ELISA kit to determine HCMV serostatus. MIGEC was used to demultiplex reads and group the reads by UMI, and MiTCR was used to assemble and quantify clonotypes. Only TCR cDNA sequences supported by at least two reads were kept to exclude erroneous sequences. Downstream repertoire analysis used the tcR package, and clonotypes were matched across fractions by CDR3 nucleotide sequence plus V segment. VDJmatch was used to annotate antigen specificity against VDJdb, with one amino acid substitution in CDR3 allowed.

The rearrangement joined TRBV20-1 to TRBJ2-3; no confident D gene assignment can be made. Sequencing was carried out using CD4+ T cells sorted from blood. The sequence was obtained from a woman younger than 30 in good health. CDR3 protein: CSALVGDTQYF. The DNA sequence is TGCAGTGCTCTCGTGGGAGATACGCAGTATTTT.